A single sample is the source of the 13 T cell receptor beta chains below, sequenced in a study of siplizumab effects on memory and regulatory T cells. Assay: immunoSEQ multiplex PCR; the TCRdb copy retains only in-frame clones and omits some. This repertoire shows about 100,000 clones, 75% to 95% found once; its top ten account for around 0.15%. What was sequenced was CD4+ T cells sorted from blood. These receptors were collected from a human donor in good health.

The chain recombines TRBV7-8 with TRBJ2-2; D possibly matches TRBD1 or TRBD2 (6 bases each). The CDR3 is 15 amino acids. V was shortened by 0 bases and J by 5 bases, with 10 bases between the two germline ends. The germline gives CDR1 SGHVS, CDR2 FQNEAQ. The CDR3 DNA sequence: TGTGCCAGCAGCTTAGCTCGGGGGCGGACCGGGGAGCTGTTTTTT. This translates into CASSLARGRTGELFF.

This sequence joins TRBV6-5 and TRBJ1-6; D remains unclear. V shed 0 bases and J shed 7 bases, with 7 bases lying between them. The CDR3 is 14 residues long. CDR1 MNHEY and CDR2 SVGAGI come from the germline V gene. CDR3 amino acids: CASSYSLRNSPLHF. CDR3 nucleotides: TGTGCCAGCAGTTACTCGCTCAGGAATTCACCCCTCCACTTT.

This clone was counted once. V is TRBV15 and J is TRBJ1-6; TRBD1 matches at 7 bases. From germline, CDR1 is LNHNV and CDR2 YYDKDF (reference sequence). This CDR3 is built from 14 residues. The J segment lost 7 bases and the V segment lost 4 bases, leaving 4 bases of the junction unmatched. Here the CDR3 reads CATSMGQMNSPLHF. The CDR3 coding sequence is TGTGCCACCAGCATGGGACAGATGAATTCACCCCTCCACTTT.

The chain recombines TRBV6-6 with TRBJ1-5; 7 nucleotides align to TRBD1. Germline V lookup: CDR1 MNHNY, CDR2 SVGAGI (reference sequence). Trimming removed 5 bases from V and 1 base from J; junction bases left unmatched: 2. The CDR3 runs 14 residues. The CDR3: CASSRGQSNQPQHF. In DNA form, the CDR3 reads TGTGCCAGCAGTCGGGGACAGAGCAATCAGCCCCAGCATTTT.

The chain links TRBV6-5 to TRBJ2-1; 7 bases are a match to TRBD2. V shed 2 bases and J 5 bases; nucleotides not matched to a gene: 9. CDR1 is MNHEY and CDR2 is SVGAGI in the germline V gene. This CDR3 has 16 residues. The DNA for the CDR3 is TGTGCCAGCAGTTACACCGGGACTACGTCCAACAATGAGCAGTTCTTC. Its translation: CASSYTGTTSNNEQFF.

This rearrangement joins TRBV18 to TRBJ2-5; D is uncertain. Trimming stripped 2 bases from V and 4 bases from J, with 5 bases between. Germline lookup yields CDR1 KGHSH and CDR2 LQKENI. CDR3 length: 12 amino acids. The CDR3 DNA reads as TGTGCCAGCTCACCAGTTCGAGAGACCCAGTACTTC. This encodes CASSPVRETQYF.

This clone was observed a single time. J is TRBJ1-3 and V is TRBV19, with D unclear. Germline V gene lookup returns CDR1 LNHDA and CDR2 SQIVND (reference sequence). The V end was cut by 3 bases, the J end by 0 bases, with 12 bases between. The CDR3 consists of 16 residues. The CDR3: CASSMVSGFSGNTIYF. The CDR3 bases are TGTGCCAGTAGTATGGTATCGGGCTTCTCTGGAAACACCATATATTTT.

The J gene is TRBJ1-5, the V gene TRBV11-2, with D uncertain. Per the germline V gene, CDR1 is SGHAT and CDR2 is FQNNGV. V was shortened by 3 bases and J by 5 bases, with 8 bases between the two germline ends. This CDR3 has 13 residues. The CDR3 sequence is CASSFGHDQPQHF. CDR3 sequence (DNA): TGTGCCAGCAGCTTCGGTCACGATCAGCCCCAGCATTTT.

The V gene is TRBV5-1, the J gene TRBJ2-3, with D tentatively TRBD1 (6 bases). The length of the CDR3 is 15 residues. The germline V and J ends were trimmed by 4 bases and 6 bases, with 18 bases remaining between them. In germline, CDR1 is SGHRS, CDR2 YFSETQ. The CDR3 here is CASSHRAGTGDTQYF. The CDR3 region has the DNA TGCGCCAGCAGCCATCGCGCTGGAACAGGGGATACGCAGTATTTT. Using reference TRBV5-1 and TRBJ2-3 for the parts outside the CDR3, the full variable domain is KAGVTQTPRYLIKTRGQQVTLSCSPISGHRSVSWYQQTPGQGLQFLFEYFSETQRNKGNFPGRFSGRQFSNSRSEMNVSTLELGDSALYLCASSHRAGTGDTQYFGPGTRLTVL.

The chain employs TRBV6-1 and TRBJ1-2; no reliable D call. Germline V gene data show CDR1 as MNHNS and CDR2 as SASEGT. The germline V and J ends were trimmed by 6 bases and 2 bases, with 16 bases remaining between them. CDR3 length: 15 residues. CDR3 coding DNA: TGTGCCAGCAGCCACACCGGGAGCACGAACTATGGCTACACCTTC. Residues: CASSHTGSTNYGYTF.

This chain links TRBV6-1 with TRBJ1-1; D unresolved. Germline CDR1 MNHNS, CDR2 SASEGT. The CDR3 sequence is 13 residues long. Trimming removed 3 bases at V and 6 bases at J, with 11 bases between. The CDR3 DNA reads as TGTGCCAGCAGTGATCCCCCGCCGTCTGAAGCTTTCTTT. Amino acids: CASSDPPPSEAFF.

The CDR3 here is CSVYWGSGTEAFF. CDR3 coding DNA: TGCAGCGTTTATTGGGGGTCGGGCACTGAAGCTTTCTTT. The V call is TRBV29-1, the J call TRBJ1-1; tentative D call: TRBD1 (5 bases). Trimming left V 5 bases short and J 4 bases short, with 14 bases between. The CDR3 sequence is 13 residues long. Per germline, CDR1 SQVTM and CDR2 ANQGSEA.

The chain has TRBV11-2 and TRBJ1-1; D is ambiguous. The CDR3 is made up of 14 amino acids. V gave up 0 bases and J gave up 9 bases, with 14 bases separating them. Germline V lookup: CDR1 SGHAT, CDR2 FQNNGV. CDR3 sequence: CASSLELEGTKAFF. CDR3 bases: TGTGCCAGCAGCTTAGAGTTGGAGGGCACGAAAGCTTTCTTT.